This T cell receptor (beta chain) was observed in a study of T-cell reconstitution after alpha-beta-depleted transplantation in children. The germline V gene has CDR1 SGHDT and CDR2 YYEEEE. Unmatched junction bases numbered 3, after V lost 1 base and J lost 5 bases. CDR3 length: 14 amino acids. At least ten counts were recorded for this clonotype. The authors prepared the TCRbeta library with unique molecular identifiers. TCRdb processed the PCR reads anew with MiXCR; each CDR3 protein has one entry. Among 600,000 to 700,000 distinct CDR3 sequences listed, roughly 17% were seen once. The sample in question was PBMCs from the stem cell graft donor, obtained from the stem cell graft. The sequence was collected from a human donor who donated a stem cell graft to a child with acute myeloid leukemia. The rearrangement uses TRBV5-6 and TRBJ2-3; 8 bases map to TRBD2. For the CDR3, the DNA is TGTGCCAGCAGCTTGCCGGGGGGGCAAGATACGCAGTATTTT. Translation: CASSLPGGQDTQYF.